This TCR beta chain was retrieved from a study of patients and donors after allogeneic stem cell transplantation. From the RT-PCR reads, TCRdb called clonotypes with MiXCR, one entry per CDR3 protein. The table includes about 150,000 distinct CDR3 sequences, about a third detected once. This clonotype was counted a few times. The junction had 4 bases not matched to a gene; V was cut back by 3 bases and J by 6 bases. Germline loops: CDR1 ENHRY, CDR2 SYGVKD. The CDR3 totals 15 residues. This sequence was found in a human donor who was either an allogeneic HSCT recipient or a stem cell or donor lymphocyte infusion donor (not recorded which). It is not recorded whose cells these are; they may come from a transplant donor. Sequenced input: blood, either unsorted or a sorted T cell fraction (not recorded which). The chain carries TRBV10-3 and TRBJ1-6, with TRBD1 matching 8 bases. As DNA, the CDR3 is TGTGCCATCAGTGAATCGACAGGGGCTAATTCACCCCTCCACTTT. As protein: CAISESTGANSPLHF.